These 23 T cell receptor beta chains were sequenced from one sample in a study of T cell changes during pregnancy in multiple sclerosis. The method was immunoSEQ multiplex PCR; TCRdb's version includes in-frame clones alone and lacks a portion of them. Among over 60,000 clones listed, 90% to 97% were seen once. This sample comprised CD8+ T cells from peripheral blood mononuclear cells, obtained after pregnancy. The receptors originated from a female donor with multiple sclerosis, enrolled in a pregnancy study.

The chain is built from TRBV29-1 and TRBJ2-1, with 7 bases matching TRBD1. Per the germline V gene, CDR1 is SQVTM and CDR2 is ANQGSEA. The length of the CDR3 is 16 residues. V lost 1 base to trimming and J lost 0 bases; unmatched junction nucleotides: 6. The CDR3 DNA reads TGCAGCGTTGAAGGGCAGGGGGAGAGCTCCTACAATGAGCAGTTCTTC. Protein product: CSVEGQGESSYNEQFF.

The chain carries TRBV10-3 and TRBJ2-1, with D perhaps TRBD2 (6 bases). The CDR3 runs to 15 residues. V lost 3 bases to trimming and J lost 1 base, with 10 bases between them. Per germline, CDR1 ENHRY and CDR2 SYGVKD. CDR3 amino acids: CAISDRGSSYNEQFF. DNA for the CDR3: TGTGCCATCAGTGATCGGGGGAGTTCCTACAATGAGCAGTTCTTC.

As DNA, the CDR3 is TGTGCCAGCCTCTCAACCTGGCCGGGACAGAGCGGGAGTAGCGCCTACGAGCAGTACTTC. Translating it yields CASLSTWPGQSGSSAYEQYF. The V call is TRBV28, the J call TRBJ2-7, with D perhaps TRBD2 (8 bases). The germline V gene has CDR1 MDHEN and CDR2 SYDVKM. V was pared by 8 bases and J by 2 bases, with 34 bases between. CDR3 size: 20 residues.

The chain carries TRBV4-1 and TRBJ1-2, with D maybe TRBD1 (6 bases). Germline loops: CDR1 MGHRA, CDR2 YSYEKL. The CDR3 runs to 15 residues. Trimming cost V 0 bases and J 3 bases, with 11 bases left between them. Here the CDR3 reads CASSQDRGGYYGYTF. The CDR3 DNA follows: TGCGCCAGCAGCCAAGACAGGGGCGGCTACTATGGCTACACCTTC.

J is TRBJ2-3 and V is TRBV6-1; 10 bases map to TRBD2. CDR3 length: 17 amino acids. The V segment lost 0 bases and the J segment 6 bases; nucleotides outside the gene matches: 9. Germline V gene lookup returns CDR1 MNHNS and CDR2 SASEGT. This chain's CDR3 is CASSEAASGSVRDTQYF. Here the CDR3 DNA reads TGTGCCAGCAGTGAAGCGGCTAGCGGGAGTGTCCGTGATACGCAGTATTTT.

By share, this clone counts as medium-sized. The rearrangement uses TRBV7-8 and TRBJ2-3, with a tentative D call TRBD1 (6 bases). CDR1 and CDR2 (germline): SGHVS, FQNEAQ. The CDR3 has 15 residues. V lost 1 base to trimming and J lost 3 bases, with 11 bases between them. Here the CDR3 reads CASSLGTGLTDTQYF. In DNA, the CDR3 is TGTGCCAGCAGCTTAGGTACAGGGCTTACAGATACGCAGTATTTT.

The chain is built from TRBV4-3 and TRBJ2-7, with 8 bases lining up with TRBD1. CDR1 and CDR2 (germline): LGHNA, YSLEER. V gave up 0 bases and J gave up 4 bases; unmatched junction bases: 5. The length of the CDR3 is 15 residues. The DNA of the CDR3 is TGCGCCAGCAGCCAAGATTGGCAGGGGGCGTACGAGCAGTACTTC. Its protein is CASSQDWQGAYEQYF.

This chain connects TRBV15 to TRBJ2-1; tentative D call: TRBD2 (7 bases). The CDR3 loop spans 15 amino acids. Germline CDR1 reads LNHNV; CDR2 reads YYDKDF (reference sequence). Trimming stripped 5 bases from V and 0 bases from J, with 11 bases between. The CDR3 coding sequence is TGTGCCACCAGCGGGAGGGGGGGCTCCTACAATGAGCAGTTCTTC. This encodes CATSGRGGSYNEQFF.

The chain uses TRBV7-2 and TRBJ2-7; D is ambiguous. The CDR3 loop spans 13 amino acids. V was pared by 6 bases and J by 2 bases, with 11 bases between. CDR1 and CDR2 (germline): SGHTA, FQGNSA. As DNA, the CDR3 is TGTGCCAGCAGTCCCTCAGAAACCTACGAGCAGTACTTC. Protein sequence: CASSPSETYEQYF.

In this sample, this clone turned up once. The chain couples TRBV27 to TRBJ2-7; TRBD1 matches at 7 bases. The CDR3 has 12 amino acids. Germline values: CDR1 MNHEY, CDR2 SMNVEV (reference sequence). J gave up 2 bases and V 10 bases, and 5 bases lay outside the gene matches. The CDR3 spells CATGQVPYEQYF. In DNA form, the CDR3 reads TGTGCCACCGGACAGGTCCCCTACGAGCAGTACTTC.

CDR3 residues: CASSDYKANEKLFF. The CDR3 DNA sequence: TGTGCCAGCAGTGACTATAAAGCTAATGAAAAACTGTTTTTT. V is TRBV25-1 and J is TRBJ1-4; D ambiguous. Trimming stripped 3 bases from V and 3 bases from J, with 8 bases between. This CDR3 contains 14 residues. Looked up from germline, CDR1 is MGHDK and CDR2 is SYGVNS.

This clone was recorded only once. The chain couples TRBV6-6 to TRBJ1-4; maybe TRBD1 (5 bases). The CDR3 sequence is 14 residues long. V was clipped by 6 bases and J by 4 bases, with 12 bases between them. CDR1 and CDR2 from the germline V gene are MNHNY and SVGAGI (reference sequence). The CDR3 DNA reads as TGTGCCAGCAGCCTCAGCAGGGTTAATGAAAAACTGTTTTTT. Protein product: CASSLSRVNEKLFF.

J is TRBJ2-1 and V is TRBV19; D is unresolved. Trimming took 1 base from V and 5 from J, leaving 12 bases between them. The germline gives CDR1 LNHDA, CDR2 SQIVND (reference sequence). The CDR3 contains 15 residues. CDR3 DNA: TGTGCCAGTAGTATAGTCAGTTTTCCCAACAATGAGCAGTTCTTC. It is translated as CASSIVSFPNNEQFF.

J is TRBJ1-6 and V is TRBV5-1; possibly TRBD1 for D (6 bases). Germline CDR1 SGHRS, CDR2 YFSETQ. Between the trimmed V and J ends, which lost 0 bases and 9 bases, there was a span of 16 bases. This CDR3 is 16 amino acids long. In nucleotides, the CDR3 is TGCGCCAGCAGCTTGGCGAGAAGACAGGCGGGTTCACCCCTCCACTTT. The encoded protein is CASSLARRQAGSPLHF. Full variable domain (missing parts from reference TRBV5-1 and TRBJ1-6): KAGVTQTPRYLIKTRGQQVTLSCSPISGHRSVSWYQQTPGQGLQFLFEYFSETQRNKGNFPGRFSGRQFSNSRSEMNVSTLELGDSALYLCASSLARRQAGSPLHFGNGTRLTVT.

This chain joins TRBV9 and TRBJ2-1; possible D gene TRBD2, 5 bases. CDR3 length: 16 residues. The V gene lost 1 base and the J gene lost 0 bases, with 11 bases spanning the gap. CDR1 and CDR2 (germline): SGDLS, YYNGEE. This CDR3 reads CASSVRLAGSYNEQFF. The DNA for the CDR3 is TGTGCCAGCAGCGTACGGCTGGCGGGCTCCTACAATGAGCAGTTCTTC.

The genes are TRBV28 and TRBJ2-1; 8 bases agree with TRBD1. The J segment lost 8 bases and the V segment lost 7 bases, leaving 7 bases of the junction unmatched. The CDR3 loop spans 13 amino acids. Germline-derived CDR1 and CDR2 are MDHEN and SYDVKM. CDR3 region: CASTRQGFDEQFF. CDR3 bases: TGTGCCAGCACTCGACAGGGGTTTGATGAGCAGTTCTTC.

This CDR3 reads CASSNRDRVADTQYF. The CDR3 nucleotides read TGTGCCAGCAGCAACCGGGACAGGGTGGCAGATACGCAGTATTTT. V is TRBV7-9 and J is TRBJ2-3; 9 bases are a match to TRBD1. Germline CDR1 reads SEHNR; CDR2 reads FQNEAQ (reference sequence). CDR3 length equals 15 residues. V lost 5 bases and J lost 4; bases outside the gene matches: 7. The entire variable domain, with the rest obtained from reference TRBV7-9 and TRBJ2-3, is as follows: DTGVSQNPRHKITKRGQNVTFRCDPISEHNRLYWYRQTLGQGPEFLTYFQNEAQLEKSRLLSDRFSAERPKGSFSTLEIQRTEQGDSAMYLCASSNRDRVADTQYFGPGTRLTVL.

In this sample, this clone turned up once. The gene calls are TRBV19 and TRBJ2-1; 10 nucleotides agree with TRBD2. Trimming took 7 bases from V and 3 from J; bases not matched to a gene: 3. The CDR3 extends over 14 amino acids. Germline CDR1 reads LNHDA; CDR2 reads SQIVND (reference sequence). The CDR3: CASKTSGYYNEQFF. The CDR3 region has the DNA TGTGCCAGTAAGACTAGCGGGTACTACAATGAGCAGTTCTTC.

This chain joins TRBV4-1 and TRBJ1-2; 8 bases agree with TRBD1. CDR3 size: 15 residues. The V segment lost 1 base and the J segment 7 bases; nucleotides outside the gene matches: 8. CDR1 and CDR2 (germline): MGHRA, YSYEKL. This CDR3 reads CASSQVMAGGSGYTF. CDR3 sequence (DNA): TGCGCCAGCAGCCAAGTGATGGCAGGGGGCTCTGGCTACACCTTC.

The chain uses TRBV27 and TRBJ2-5; weak D call: TRBD2 (5 bases). Germline CDR1 and CDR2: MNHEY and SMNVEV (reference sequence). This CDR3 has 13 amino acids. Trimming left V 6 bases short and J 5 bases short, with 13 bases between. The CDR3 DNA reads TGTGCCAGCAGGGTCCCTTCGGGGGAGACCCAGTACTTC. Translated: CASRVPSGETQYF.

In DNA form, the CDR3 reads TGTGCCAGTAGGCTCTCAGACAGGGGGAACACTGAAGCTTTCTTT. It yields the protein CASRLSDRGNTEAFF. V and J are TRBV19 and TRBJ1-1, with 8 bases aligning to TRBD1. The CDR3 has 15 residues. With 6 bases clipped from V and 1 base from J, the junction kept 7 bases outside the gene matches. CDR1 and CDR2 from the germline V gene are LNHDA and SQIVND (reference sequence).

The V and J genes are TRBV5-5 and TRBJ1-5; 7 positions agree with TRBD1. V trimming: 0 bases; J trimming: 7 bases; junction bases outside the gene matches: 4. The CDR3 loop spans 14 amino acids. Germline lookup yields CDR1 SGHKS and CDR2 YYEKEE (reference sequence). This CDR3 reads CASSLGGGSQPQHF. The CDR3, as DNA: TGTGCCAGCAGCTTGGGAGGGGGCTCGCAGCCCCAGCATTTT.

The rearrangement joins TRBV27 to TRBJ2-7; maybe TRBD2 (6 bases). V was pared by 0 bases and J by 2 bases, with 11 bases between. This CDR3 is 15 amino acids long. Germline values: CDR1 MNHEY, CDR2 SMNVEV (reference sequence). CDR3 region: CASSLSPGVTYEQYF. The DNA for the CDR3 is TGTGCCAGCAGTTTATCTCCGGGAGTGACCTACGAGCAGTACTTC.